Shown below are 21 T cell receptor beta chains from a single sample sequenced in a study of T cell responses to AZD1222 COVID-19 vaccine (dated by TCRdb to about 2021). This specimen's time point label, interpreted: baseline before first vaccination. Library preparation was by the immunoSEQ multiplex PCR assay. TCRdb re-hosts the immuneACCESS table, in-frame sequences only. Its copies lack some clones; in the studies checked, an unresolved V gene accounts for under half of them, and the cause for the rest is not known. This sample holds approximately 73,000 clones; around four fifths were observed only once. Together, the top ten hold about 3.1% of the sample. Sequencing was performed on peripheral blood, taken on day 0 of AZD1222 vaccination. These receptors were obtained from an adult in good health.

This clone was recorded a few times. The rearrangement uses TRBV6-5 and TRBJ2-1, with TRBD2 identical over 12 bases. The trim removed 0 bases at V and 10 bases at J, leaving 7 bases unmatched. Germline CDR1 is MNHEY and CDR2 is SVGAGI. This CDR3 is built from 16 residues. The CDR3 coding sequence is TGTGCCAGCAGTTACTCGGCTAGCGGGAGGGCCAGAGAGCAGTTCTTC. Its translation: CASSYSASGRAREQFF.

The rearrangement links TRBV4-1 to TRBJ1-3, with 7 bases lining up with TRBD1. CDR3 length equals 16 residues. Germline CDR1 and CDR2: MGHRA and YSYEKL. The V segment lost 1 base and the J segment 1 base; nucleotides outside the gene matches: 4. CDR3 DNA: TGCGCCAGCAGCCAAGTTGACAGGGAATCTGGAAACACCATATATTTT. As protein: CASSQVDRESGNTIYF.

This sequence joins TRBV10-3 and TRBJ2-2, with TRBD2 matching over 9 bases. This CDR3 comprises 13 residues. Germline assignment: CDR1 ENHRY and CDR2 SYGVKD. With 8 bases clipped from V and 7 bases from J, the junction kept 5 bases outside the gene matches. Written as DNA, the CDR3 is TGTGCCATCGGGACTAGCCGTGGCGGGGAGCTGTTTTTT. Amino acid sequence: CAIGTSRGGELFF.

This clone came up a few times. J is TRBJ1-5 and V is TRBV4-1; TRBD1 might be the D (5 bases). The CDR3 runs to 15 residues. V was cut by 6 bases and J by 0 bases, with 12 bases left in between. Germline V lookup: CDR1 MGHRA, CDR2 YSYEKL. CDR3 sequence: CASSRQTDSNQPQHF. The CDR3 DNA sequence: TGCGCCAGCAGTCGCCAGACAGATAGCAATCAGCCCCAGCATTTT.

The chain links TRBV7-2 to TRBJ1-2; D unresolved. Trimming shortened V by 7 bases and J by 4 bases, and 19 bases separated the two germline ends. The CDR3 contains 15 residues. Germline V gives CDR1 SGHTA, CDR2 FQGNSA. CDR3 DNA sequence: TGTGCCAGCAACCGACCGGGATCCGGCCTCTATGGCTACACCTTC. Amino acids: CASNRPGSGLYGYTF.

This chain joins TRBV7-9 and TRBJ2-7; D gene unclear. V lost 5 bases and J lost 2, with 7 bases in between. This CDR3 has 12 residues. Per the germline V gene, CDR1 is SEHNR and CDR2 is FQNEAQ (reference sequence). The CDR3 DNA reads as TGTGCCAGCAGCCCCGGTCCCTACGAGCAGTACTTC. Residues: CASSPGPYEQYF.

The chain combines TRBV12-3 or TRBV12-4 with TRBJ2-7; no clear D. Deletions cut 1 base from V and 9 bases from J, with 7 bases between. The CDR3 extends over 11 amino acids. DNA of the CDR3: TGTGCCAGCAGTTTAGGGTTGGGGCAGTACTTC. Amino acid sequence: CASSLGLGQYF.

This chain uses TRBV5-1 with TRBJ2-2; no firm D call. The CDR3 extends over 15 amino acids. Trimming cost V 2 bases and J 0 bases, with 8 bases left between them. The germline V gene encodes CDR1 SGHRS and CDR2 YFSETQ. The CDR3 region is CASSLGRANTGELFF. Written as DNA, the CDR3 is TGCGCCAGCAGCTTAGGCCGGGCGAACACCGGGGAGCTGTTTTTT.

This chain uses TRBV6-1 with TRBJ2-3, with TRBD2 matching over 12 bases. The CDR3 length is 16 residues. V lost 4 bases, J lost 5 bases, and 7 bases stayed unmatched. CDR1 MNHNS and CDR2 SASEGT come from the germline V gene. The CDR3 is CASSVLAGGLEDTQYF. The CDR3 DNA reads TGTGCCAGCAGTGTTCTAGCGGGGGGGCTGGAAGATACGCAGTATTTT.

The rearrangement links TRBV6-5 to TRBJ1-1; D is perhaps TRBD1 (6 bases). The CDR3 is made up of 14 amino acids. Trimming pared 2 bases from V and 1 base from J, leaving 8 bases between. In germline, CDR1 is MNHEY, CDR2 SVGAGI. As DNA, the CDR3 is TGTGCCAGCAGTTACGGCAGGGGGAACACTGAAGCTTTCTTT. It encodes CASSYGRGNTEAFF.

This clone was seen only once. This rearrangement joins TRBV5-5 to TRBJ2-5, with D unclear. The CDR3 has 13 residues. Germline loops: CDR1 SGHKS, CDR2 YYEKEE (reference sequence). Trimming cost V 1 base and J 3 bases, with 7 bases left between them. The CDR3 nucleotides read TGTGCCAGCAGCTTGTTGGGGAAAGAGACCCAGTACTTC. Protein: CASSLLGKETQYF.

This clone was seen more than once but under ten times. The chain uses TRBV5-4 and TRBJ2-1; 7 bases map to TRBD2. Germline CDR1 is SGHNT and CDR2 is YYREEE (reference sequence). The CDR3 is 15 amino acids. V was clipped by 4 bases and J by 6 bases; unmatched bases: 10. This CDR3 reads CASSAGASGANEQFF. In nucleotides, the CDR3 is TGTGCCAGCAGCGCTGGGGCTAGCGGAGCCAATGAGCAGTTCTTC.

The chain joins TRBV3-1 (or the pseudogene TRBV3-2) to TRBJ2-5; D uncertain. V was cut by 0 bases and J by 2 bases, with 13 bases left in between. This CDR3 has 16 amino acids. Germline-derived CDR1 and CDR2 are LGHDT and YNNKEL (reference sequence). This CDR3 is CASSQDRGLKQETQYF. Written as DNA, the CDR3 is TGTGCCAGCAGCCAAGACCGTGGGCTAAAGCAAGAGACCCAGTACTTC.

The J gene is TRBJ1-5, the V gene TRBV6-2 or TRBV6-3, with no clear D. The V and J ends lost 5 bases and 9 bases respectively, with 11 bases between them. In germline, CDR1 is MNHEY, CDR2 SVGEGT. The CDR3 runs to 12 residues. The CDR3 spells CASSGPDGPQHF. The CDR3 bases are TGTGCCAGCAGTGGACCGGATGGGCCCCAGCATTTT.

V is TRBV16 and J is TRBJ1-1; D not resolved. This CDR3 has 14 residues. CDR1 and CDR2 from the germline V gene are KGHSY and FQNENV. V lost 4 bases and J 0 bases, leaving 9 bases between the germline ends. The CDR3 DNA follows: TGTGCCAGCAGCCCCCTAATAATGAACACTGAAGCTTTCTTT. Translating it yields CASSPLIMNTEAFF.

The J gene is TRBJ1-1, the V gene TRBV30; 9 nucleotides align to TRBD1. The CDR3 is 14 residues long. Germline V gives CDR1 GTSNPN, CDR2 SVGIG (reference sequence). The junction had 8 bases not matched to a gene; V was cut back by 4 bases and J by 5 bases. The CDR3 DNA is TGTGCCTGGATCTACAGGGGGCGCGGGACTGAAGCTTTCTTT. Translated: CAWIYRGRGTEAFF.

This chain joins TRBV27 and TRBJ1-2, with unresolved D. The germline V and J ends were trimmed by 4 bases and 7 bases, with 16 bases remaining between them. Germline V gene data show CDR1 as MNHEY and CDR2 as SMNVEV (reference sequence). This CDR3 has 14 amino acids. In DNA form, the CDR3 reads TGTGCCAGCAGTTCTAGAACCCTACAGAGTGGCTACACCTTC. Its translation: CASSSRTLQSGYTF.

CDR3 in DNA: TGTGCCAGCAGCTTCAGCGGGGTTGTCGCAGATACGCAGTATTTT. Translated: CASSFSGVVADTQYF. This chain uses TRBV7-2 with TRBJ2-3; 7 bases agree with TRBD2. The CDR3 length is 15 residues. Germline V gene lookup returns CDR1 SGHTA and CDR2 FQGNSA. The V segment lost 3 bases and the J segment 4 bases; nucleotides outside the gene matches: 7.

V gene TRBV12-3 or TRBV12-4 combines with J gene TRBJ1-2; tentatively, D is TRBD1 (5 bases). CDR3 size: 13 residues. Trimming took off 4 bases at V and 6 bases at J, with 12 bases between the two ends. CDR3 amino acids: CASSSRQIHGYTF. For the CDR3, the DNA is TGTGCCAGCAGTTCAAGACAGATCCATGGCTACACCTTC.

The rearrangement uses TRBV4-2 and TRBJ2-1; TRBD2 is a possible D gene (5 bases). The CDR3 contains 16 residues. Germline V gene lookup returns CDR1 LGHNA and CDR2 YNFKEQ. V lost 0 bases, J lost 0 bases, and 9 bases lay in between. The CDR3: CASSQEADFSYNEQFF. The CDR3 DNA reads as TGTGCCAGCAGCCAAGAGGCGGACTTCTCCTACAATGAGCAGTTCTTC.

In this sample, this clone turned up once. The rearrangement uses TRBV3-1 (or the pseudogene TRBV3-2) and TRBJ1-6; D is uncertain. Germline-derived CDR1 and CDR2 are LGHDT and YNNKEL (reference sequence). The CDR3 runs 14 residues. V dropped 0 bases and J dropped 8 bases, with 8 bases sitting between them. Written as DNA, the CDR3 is TGTGCCAGCAGCCAAGACGGAGGGCATTCACCCCTCCACTTT. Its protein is CASSQDGGHSPLHF.